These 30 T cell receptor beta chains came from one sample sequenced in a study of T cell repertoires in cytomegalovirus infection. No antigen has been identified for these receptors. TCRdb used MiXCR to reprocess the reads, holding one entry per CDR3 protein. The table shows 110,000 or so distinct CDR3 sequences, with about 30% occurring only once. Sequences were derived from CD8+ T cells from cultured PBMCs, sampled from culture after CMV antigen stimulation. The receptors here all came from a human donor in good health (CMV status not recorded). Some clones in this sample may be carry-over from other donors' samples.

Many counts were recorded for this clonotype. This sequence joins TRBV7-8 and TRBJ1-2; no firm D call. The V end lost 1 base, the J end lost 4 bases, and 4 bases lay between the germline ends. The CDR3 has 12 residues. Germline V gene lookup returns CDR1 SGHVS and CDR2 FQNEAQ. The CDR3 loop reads CASSLESYGYTF. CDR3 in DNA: TGTGCCAGCAGCTTAGAATCCTATGGCTACACCTTC.

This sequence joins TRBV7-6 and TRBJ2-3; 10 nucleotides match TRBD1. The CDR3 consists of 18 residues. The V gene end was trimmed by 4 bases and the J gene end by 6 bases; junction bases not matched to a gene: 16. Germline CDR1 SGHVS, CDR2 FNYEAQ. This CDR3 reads CASSSSSGTGVLRDTQYF. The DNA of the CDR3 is TGTGCCAGCAGCTCATCCTCCGGGACAGGGGTCCTTAGGGATACGCAGTATTTT.

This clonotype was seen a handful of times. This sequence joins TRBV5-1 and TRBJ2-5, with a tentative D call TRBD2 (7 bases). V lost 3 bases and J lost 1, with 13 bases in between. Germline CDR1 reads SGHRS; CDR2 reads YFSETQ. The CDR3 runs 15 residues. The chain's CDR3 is CASSWGGRSQETQYF. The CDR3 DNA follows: TGCGCCAGCAGCTGGGGGGGCAGATCCCAAGAGACCCAGTACTTC.

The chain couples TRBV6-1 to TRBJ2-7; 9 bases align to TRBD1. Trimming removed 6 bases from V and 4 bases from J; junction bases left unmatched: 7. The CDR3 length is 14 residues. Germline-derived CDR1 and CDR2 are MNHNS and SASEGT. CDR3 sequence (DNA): TGTGCCAGCAGGCCCGGACAGGGGCCTTACGAGCAGTACTTC. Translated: CASRPGQGPYEQYF.

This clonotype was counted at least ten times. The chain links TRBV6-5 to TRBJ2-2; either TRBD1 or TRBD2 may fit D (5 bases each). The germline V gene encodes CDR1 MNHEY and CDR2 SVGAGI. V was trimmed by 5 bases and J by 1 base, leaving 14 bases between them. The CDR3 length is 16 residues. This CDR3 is CASSGGGGENTGELFF. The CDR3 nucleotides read TGTGCCAGCAGTGGGGGTGGTGGGGAGAACACCGGGGAGCTGTTTTTT.

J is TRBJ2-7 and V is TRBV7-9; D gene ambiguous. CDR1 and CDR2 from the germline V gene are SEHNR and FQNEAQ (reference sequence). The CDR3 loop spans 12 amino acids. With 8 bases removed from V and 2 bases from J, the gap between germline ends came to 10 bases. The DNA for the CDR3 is TGTGCCAGCGAACACATAACCTACGAGCAGTACTTC. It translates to CASEHITYEQYF. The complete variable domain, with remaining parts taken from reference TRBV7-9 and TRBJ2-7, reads DTGVSQNPRHKITKRGQNVTFRCDPISEHNRLYWYRQTLGQGPEFLTYFQNEAQLEKSRLLSDRFSAERPKGSFSTLEIQRTEQGDSAMYLCASEHITYEQYFGPGTRLTVT.

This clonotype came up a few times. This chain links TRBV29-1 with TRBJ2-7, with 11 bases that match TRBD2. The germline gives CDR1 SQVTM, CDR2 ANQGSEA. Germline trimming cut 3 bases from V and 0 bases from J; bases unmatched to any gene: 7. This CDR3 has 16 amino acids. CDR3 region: CSVDGLAGGNSYEQYF. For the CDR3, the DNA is TGCAGCGTTGATGGCCTAGCGGGGGGAAACTCCTACGAGCAGTACTTC.

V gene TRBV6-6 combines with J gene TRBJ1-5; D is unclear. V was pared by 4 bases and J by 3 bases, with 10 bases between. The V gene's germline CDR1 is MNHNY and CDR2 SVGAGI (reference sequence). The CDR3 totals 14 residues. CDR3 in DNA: TGTGCCAGCAGTTTGGACGGATTCAATCAGCCCCAGCATTTT. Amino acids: CASSLDGFNQPQHF.

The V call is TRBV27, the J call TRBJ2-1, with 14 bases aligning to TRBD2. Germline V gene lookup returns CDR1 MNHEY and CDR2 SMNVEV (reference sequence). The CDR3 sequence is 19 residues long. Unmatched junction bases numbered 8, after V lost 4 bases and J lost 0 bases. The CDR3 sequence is CASSYLGLAGESSYNEQFF. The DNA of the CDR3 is TGTGCCAGCAGTTACCTGGGACTAGCGGGGGAGAGCTCCTACAATGAGCAGTTCTTC.

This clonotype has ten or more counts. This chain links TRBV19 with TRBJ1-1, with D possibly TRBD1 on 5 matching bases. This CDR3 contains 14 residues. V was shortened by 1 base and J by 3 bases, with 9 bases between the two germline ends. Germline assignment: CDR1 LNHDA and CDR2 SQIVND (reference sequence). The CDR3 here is CASSIAGVHTEAFF. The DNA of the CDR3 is TGTGCCAGTAGTATAGCGGGGGTTCACACTGAAGCTTTCTTT.

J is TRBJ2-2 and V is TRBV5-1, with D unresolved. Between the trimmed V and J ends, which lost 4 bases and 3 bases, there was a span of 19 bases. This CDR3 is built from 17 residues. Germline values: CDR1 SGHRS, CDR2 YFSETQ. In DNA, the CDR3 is TGCGCCAGCAGCCAGAACCCGGTCGACAAAGACACCGGGGAGCTGTTTTTT. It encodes CASSQNPVDKDTGELFF.

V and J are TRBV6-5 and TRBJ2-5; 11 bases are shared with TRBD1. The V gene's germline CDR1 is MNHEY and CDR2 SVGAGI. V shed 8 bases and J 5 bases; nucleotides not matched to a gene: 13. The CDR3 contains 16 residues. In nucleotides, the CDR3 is TGTGCCAGCGCGTTATTCTGGACAGGGGGCCAGGAGACCCAGTACTTC. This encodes CASALFWTGGQETQYF.

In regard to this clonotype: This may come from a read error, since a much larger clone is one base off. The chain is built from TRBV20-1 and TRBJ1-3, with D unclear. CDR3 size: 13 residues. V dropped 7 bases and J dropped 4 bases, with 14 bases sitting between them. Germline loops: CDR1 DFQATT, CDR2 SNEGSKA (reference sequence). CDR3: CSVRVLGGNTIYF. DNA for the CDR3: TGCAGTGTGAGAGTCCTAGGCGGAAACACCATATATTTT.

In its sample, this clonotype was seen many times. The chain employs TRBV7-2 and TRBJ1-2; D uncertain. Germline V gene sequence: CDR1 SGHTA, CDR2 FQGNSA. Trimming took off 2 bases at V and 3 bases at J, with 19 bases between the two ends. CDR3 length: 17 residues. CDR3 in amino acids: CASSLYRVPLVDYGYTF. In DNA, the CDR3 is TGTGCCAGCAGCTTATATCGGGTACCCCTGGTGGACTATGGCTACACCTTC.

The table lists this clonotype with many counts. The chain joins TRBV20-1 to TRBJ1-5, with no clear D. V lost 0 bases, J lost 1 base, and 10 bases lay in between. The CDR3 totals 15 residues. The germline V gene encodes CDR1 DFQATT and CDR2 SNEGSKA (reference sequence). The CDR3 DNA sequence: TGCAGTGCTAGAGATTCGTTTGGAAGCAATCAGCCCCAGCATTTT. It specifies CSARDSFGSNQPQHF.

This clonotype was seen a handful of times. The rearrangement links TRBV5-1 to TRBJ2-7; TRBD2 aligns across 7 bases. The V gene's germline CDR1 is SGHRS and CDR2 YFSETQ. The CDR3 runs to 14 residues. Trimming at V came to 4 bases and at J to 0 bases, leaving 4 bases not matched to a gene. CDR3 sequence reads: CASSPGGFSYEQYF. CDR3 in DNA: TGCGCCAGCAGCCCGGGGGGTTTCTCCTACGAGCAGTACTTC. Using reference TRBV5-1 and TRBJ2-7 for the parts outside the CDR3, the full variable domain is KAGVTQTPRYLIKTRGQQVTLSCSPISGHRSVSWYQQTPGQGLQFLFEYFSETQRNKGNFPGRFSGRQFSNSRSEMNVSTLELGDSALYLCASSPGGFSYEQYFGPGTRLTVT.

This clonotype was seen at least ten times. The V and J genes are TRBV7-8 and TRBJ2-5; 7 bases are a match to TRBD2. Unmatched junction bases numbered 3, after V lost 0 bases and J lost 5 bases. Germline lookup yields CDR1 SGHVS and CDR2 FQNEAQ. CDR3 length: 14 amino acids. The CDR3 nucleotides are TGTGCCAGCAGCTTAGCACTAGCGACGGAGACCCAGTACTTC. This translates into CASSLALATETQYF. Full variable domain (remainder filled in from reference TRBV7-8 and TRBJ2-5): GAGVSQSPRYKVAKRGQDVALRCDPISGHVSLFWYQQALGQGPEFLTYFQNEAQLDKSGLPSDRFFAERPEGSVSTLKIQRTQQEDSAVYLCASSLALATETQYFGPGTRLLVL.

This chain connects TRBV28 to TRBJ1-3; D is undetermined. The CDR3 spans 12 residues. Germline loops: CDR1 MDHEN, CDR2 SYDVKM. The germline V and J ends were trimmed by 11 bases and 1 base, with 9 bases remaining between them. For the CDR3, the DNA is TGTGCCGTCGGAGGATCTGGAAACACCATATATTTT. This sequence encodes CAVGGSGNTIYF.

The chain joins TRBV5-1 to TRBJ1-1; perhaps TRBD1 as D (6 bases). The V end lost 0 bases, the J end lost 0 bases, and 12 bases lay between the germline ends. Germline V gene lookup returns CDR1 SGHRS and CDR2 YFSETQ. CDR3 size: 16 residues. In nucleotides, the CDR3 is TGCGCCAGCAGCTTGGGCCCGGGGGGCCTGAACACTGAAGCTTTCTTT. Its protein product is CASSLGPGGLNTEAFF.

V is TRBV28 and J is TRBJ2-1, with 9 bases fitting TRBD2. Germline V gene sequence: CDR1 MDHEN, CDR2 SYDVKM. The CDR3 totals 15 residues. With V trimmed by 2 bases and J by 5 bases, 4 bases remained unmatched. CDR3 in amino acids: CASSLEVAGDNEQFF. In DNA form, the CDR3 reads TGTGCCAGCAGTTTAGAGGTAGCGGGGGACAATGAGCAGTTCTTC. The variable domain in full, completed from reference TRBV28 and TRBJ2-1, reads DVKVTQSSRYLVKRTGEKVFLECVQDMDHENMFWYRQDPGLGLRLIYFSYDVKMKEKGDIPEGYSVSREKKERFSLILESASTNQTSMYLCASSLEVAGDNEQFFGPGTRLTVL.

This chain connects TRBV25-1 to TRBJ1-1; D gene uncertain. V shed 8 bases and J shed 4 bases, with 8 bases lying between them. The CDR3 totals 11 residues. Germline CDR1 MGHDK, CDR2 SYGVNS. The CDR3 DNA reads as TGTGCCAGCGACGGCAGCACTGAAGCTTTCTTT. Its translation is CASDGSTEAFF. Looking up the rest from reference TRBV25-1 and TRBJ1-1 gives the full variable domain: EADIYQTPRYLVIGTGKKITLECSQTMGHDKMYWYQQDPGMELHLIHYSYGVNSTEKGDLSSESTVSRIRTEHFPLTLESARPSHTSQYLCASDGSTEAFFGQGTRLTVV.

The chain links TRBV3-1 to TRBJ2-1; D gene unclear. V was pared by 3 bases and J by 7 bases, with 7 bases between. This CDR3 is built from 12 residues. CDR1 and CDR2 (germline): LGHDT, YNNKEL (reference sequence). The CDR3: CASSQGLNEQFF. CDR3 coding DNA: TGTGCCAGCAGCCAGGGGTTGAATGAGCAGTTCTTC.

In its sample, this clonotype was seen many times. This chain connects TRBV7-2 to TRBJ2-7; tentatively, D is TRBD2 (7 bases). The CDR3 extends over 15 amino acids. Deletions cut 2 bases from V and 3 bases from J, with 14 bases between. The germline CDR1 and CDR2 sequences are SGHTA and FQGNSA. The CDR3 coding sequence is TGTGCCAGCAGCTTAATCGGAGGGGGGGGCTACGAGCAGTACTTC. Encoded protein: CASSLIGGGGYEQYF.

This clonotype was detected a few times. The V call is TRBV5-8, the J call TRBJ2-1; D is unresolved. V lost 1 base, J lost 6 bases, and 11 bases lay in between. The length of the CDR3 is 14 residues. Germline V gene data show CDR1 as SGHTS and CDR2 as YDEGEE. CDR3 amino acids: CASSLLWTPNEQFF. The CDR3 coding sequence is TGTGCCAGCAGCTTGCTGTGGACCCCCAATGAGCAGTTCTTC.

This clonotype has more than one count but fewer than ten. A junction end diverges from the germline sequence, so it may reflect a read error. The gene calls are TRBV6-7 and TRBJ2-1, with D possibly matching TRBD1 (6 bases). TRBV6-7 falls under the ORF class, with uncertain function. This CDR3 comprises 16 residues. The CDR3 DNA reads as TGTGCCAGCAGTAACTCAAACAGGGTAACGGACAATGAGCAGTTCTTC. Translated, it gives CASSNSNRVTDNEQFF.

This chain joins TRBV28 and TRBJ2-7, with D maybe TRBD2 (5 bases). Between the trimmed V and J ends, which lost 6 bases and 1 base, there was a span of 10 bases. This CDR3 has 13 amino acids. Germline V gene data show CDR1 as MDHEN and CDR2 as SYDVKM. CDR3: CASREVISYEQYF. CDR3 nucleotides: TGTGCCAGCAGGGAGGTTATTTCCTACGAGCAGTACTTC.

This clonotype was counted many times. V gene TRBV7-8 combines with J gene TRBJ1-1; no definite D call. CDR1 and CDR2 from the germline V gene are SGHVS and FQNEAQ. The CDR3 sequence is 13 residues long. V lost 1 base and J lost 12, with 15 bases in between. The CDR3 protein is CASSLVPGVETFF. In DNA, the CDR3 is TGTGCCAGCAGCTTAGTTCCCGGGGTGGAAACTTTCTTT. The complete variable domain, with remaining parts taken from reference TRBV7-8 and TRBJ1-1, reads GAGVSQSPRYKVAKRGQDVALRCDPISGHVSLFWYQQALGQGPEFLTYFQNEAQLDKSGLPSDRFFAERPEGSVSTLKIQRTQQEDSAVYLCASSLVPGVETFFGQGTRLTVV.

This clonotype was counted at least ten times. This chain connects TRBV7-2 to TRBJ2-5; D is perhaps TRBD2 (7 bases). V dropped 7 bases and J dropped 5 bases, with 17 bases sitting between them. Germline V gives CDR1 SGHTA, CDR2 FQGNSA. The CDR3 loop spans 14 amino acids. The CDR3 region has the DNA TGTGCCAGCACCCCGTCGGGGGGCGGGGAGACCCAGTACTTC. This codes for CASTPSGGGETQYF.

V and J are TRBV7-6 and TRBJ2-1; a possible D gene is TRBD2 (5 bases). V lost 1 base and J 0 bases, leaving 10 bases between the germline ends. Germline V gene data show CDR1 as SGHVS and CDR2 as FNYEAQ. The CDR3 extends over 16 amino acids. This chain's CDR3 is CASSLGGPISYNEQFF. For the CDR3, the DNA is TGTGCCAGCAGCTTAGGCGGGCCTATCTCCTACAATGAGCAGTTCTTC.

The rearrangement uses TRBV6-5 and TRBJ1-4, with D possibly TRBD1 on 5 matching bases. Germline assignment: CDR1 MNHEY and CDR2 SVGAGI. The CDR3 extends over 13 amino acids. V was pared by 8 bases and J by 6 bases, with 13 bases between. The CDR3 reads CASAGSKDEKLFF. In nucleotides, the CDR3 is TGTGCCAGCGCAGGGAGCAAGGATGAAAAACTGTTTTTT.